A few counts support the clone carrying this T cell receptor beta chain. Generated by immunoSEQ multiplex PCR, the TCRdb table keeps only in-frame clones and is missing some. The table records hundreds of thousands of clones, over 75% of them present only once. The entry originates in a study of shared T cell receptors in the human thymus. This CDR3 comprises 16 residues. Germline-derived CDR1 and CDR2 are SGHNT and YYREEE (reference sequence). The ends were cut back, 4 bases at V and 2 bases at J, with 19 bases in the middle. The sample was also reused in another study, on human thymus T cells. This second report adds: The donor group consisted of healthy Finnish infants who were having corrective surgery for congenital heart defects. Thymic resections from corrective heart surgery supplied the tissue. Use of V and J genes seemed skewed within the thymic and blood repertoires. Highly overlapping thymic repertoires among unrelated individuals were reported in related research.

The chain uses TRBV5-4 and TRBJ2-7; a weak D match, TRBD1 (6 bases). The sequenced sample was thymocytes. This clonotype was sampled from a boy under three years old with a congenital heart defect. CDR3 in amino acids: CASSATGTGFPYEQYF. The CDR3 bases are TGTGCCAGCAGCGCCACAGGGACCGGCTTTCCCTACGAGCAGTACTTC.